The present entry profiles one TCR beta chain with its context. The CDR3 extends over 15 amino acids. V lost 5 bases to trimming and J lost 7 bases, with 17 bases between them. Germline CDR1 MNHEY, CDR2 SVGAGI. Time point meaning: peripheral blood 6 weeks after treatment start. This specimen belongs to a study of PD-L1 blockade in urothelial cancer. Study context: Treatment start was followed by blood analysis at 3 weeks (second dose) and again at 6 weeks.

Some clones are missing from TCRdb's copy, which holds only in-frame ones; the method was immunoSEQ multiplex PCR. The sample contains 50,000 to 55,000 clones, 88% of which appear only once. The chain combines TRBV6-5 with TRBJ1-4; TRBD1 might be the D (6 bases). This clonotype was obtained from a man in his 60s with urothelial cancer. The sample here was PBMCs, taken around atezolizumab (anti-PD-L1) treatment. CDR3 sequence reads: CASSPSVTGIEKLFF. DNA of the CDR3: TGTGCCAGCAGTCCCTCAGTCACAGGGATTGAAAAACTGTTTTTT.